What follows is one T cell receptor beta chain and its context. The data derive from a study of beta chain features in type 1 diabetes. Expressed TCRB transcripts got sequenced, as all isolated RNA was reverse transcribed. The method was immunoSEQ multiplex PCR; TCRdb's version includes in-frame clones alone and lacks a portion of them. Counted here are 250,000 to 300,000 clones, under 8.5% occurring once; the ten biggest clones make up roughly 1%. The receptor's source is a woman aged 18 to 35 in good health. Material: central memory CD4+ T cells from blood.

The CDR3 bases are TGCAGCGTTGCCCCCGGGAGTAATGAAAAACTGTTTTTT. Encoded protein: CSVAPGSNEKLFF. This chain joins TRBV29-1 and TRBJ1-4; D unclear. The CDR3 has 13 amino acids. Germline V gene lookup returns CDR1 SQVTM and CDR2 ANQGSEA. Trimming pared 4 bases from V and 4 bases from J, leaving 10 bases between.